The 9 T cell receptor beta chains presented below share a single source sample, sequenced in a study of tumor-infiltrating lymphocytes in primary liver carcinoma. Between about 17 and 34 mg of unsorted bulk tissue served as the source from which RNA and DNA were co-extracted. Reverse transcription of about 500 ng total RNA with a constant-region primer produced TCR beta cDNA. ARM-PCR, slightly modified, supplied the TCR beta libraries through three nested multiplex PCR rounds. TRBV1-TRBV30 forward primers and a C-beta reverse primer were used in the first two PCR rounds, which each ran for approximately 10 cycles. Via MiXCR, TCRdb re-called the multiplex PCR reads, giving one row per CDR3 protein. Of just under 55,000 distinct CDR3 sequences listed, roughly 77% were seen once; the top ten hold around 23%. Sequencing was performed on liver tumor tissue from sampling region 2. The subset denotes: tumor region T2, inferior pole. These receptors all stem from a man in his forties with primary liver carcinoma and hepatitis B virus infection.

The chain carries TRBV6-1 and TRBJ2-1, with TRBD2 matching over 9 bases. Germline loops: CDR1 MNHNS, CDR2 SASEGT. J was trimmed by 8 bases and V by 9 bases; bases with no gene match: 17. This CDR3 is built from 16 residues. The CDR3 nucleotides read TGTGCCAGGAGTCGTATTCTAGCGGGACTAGACGATGAGCAGTTCTTC. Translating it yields CARSRILAGLDDEQFF.

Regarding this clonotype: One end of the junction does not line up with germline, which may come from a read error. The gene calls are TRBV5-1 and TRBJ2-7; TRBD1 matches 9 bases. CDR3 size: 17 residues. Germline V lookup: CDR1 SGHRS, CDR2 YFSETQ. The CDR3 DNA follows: TGCGCCAGCAGCTTCGCCAGCGGGACAGGGAGCATCTACGAACAGTACTTC. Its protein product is CASSFASGTGSIYEQYF.

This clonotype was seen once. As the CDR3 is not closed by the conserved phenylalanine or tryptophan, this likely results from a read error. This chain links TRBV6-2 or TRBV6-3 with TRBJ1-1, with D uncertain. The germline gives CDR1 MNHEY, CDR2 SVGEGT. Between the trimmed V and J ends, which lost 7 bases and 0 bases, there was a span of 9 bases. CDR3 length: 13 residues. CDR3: CASKPDLNTEAFS. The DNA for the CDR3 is TGTGCCAGCAAGCCGGACTTGAACACTGAAGCTTTCTCT.

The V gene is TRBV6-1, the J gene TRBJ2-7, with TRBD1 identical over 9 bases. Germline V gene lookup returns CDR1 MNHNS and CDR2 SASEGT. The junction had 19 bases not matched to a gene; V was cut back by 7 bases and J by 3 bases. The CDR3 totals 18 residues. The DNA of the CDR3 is TGTGCCAGCAAACGGGACAGGGCGATAGTGGGGGGTATCTACGAGCAGTACTTC. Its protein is CASKRDRAIVGGIYEQYF.

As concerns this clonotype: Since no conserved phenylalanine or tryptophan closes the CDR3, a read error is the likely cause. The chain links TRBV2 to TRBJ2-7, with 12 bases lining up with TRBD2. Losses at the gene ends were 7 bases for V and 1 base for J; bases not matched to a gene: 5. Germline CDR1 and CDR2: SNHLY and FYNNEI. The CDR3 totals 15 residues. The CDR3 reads CASIAGLAGSYEQYI. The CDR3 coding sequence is TGTGCCAGCATCGCCGGACTAGCGGGATCCTACGAGCAGTACATC.

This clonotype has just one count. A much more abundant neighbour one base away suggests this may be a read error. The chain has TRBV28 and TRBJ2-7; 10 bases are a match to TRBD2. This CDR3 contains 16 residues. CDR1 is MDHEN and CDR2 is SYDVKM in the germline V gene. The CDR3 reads CAGSFRSGRALYEQYF. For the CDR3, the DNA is TGTGCCGGCAGTTTCCGAAGCGGGAGGGCCCTCTACGAGCAGTACTTC. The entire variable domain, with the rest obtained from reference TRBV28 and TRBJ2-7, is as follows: DVKVTQSSRYLVKRTGEKVFLECVQDMDHENMFWYRQDPGLGLRLIYFSYDVKMKEKGDIPEGYSVSREKKERFSLILESASTNQTSMYLCAGSFRSGRALYEQYFGPGTRLTVT.

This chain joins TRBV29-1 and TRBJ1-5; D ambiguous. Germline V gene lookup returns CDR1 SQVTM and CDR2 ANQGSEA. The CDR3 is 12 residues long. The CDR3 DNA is TGCGGCCTTGGGGAAGGGAATCAGCCCCAGCATTTT. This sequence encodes CGLGEGNQPQHF.

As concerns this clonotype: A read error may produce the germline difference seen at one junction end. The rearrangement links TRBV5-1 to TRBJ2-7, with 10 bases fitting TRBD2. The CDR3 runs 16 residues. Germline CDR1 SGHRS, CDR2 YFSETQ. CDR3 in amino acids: CASNPRTSGQRYEQYF. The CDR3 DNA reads TGCGCCAGCAACCCTAGGACTAGCGGTCAACGCTACGAGCAATACTTC.

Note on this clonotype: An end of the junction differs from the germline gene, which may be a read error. The DNA of the CDR3 is TGCGCCAGCAGCCAAGGGGGATACGTGCAGTACTTC. It encodes CASSQGGYVQYF. The rearrangement joins TRBV4-1 to TRBJ2-7; D is unclear. There are 12 residues in the CDR3. Germline V gene data show CDR1 as MGHRA and CDR2 as YSYEKL.